Only a few counts were recorded for the clone carrying this T cell receptor (beta chain). Lactation, pregnancy, other autoimmune disease or uncontrolled infection led to exclusion of patients. The entry originates in a study of T cells in Graves' hyperthyroidism and ophthalmopathy. TCR beta CDR3 regions were amplified from RNA transcripts. HTBI primers were used for first-round RT-PCR of the TCR CDR3. TCRdb re-called the multiplex PCR reads with MiXCR, one entry per CDR3 protein. There are around 700,000 distinct CDR3 sequences in the sample; approximately 18% occur only once, and around 17% lies in the top ten. Sequencing was performed on blood. The TCR sequence derives from a woman aged 50 to 60 with Graves' hyperthyroidism that later progressed to Graves' ophthalmopathy.

CDR3 sequence: CASSLEGVPHAGNTIYF. The CDR3 region has the DNA TGCGCCAGCAGCTTGGAGGGCGTCCCCCACGCGGGAAACACCATATATTTT. V and J are TRBV5-1 and TRBJ1-3; no definite D call. CDR1 is SGHRS and CDR2 is YFSETQ in the germline V gene. The V gene lost 0 bases and the J gene lost 4 bases, with 17 bases spanning the gap. This CDR3 has 17 residues.